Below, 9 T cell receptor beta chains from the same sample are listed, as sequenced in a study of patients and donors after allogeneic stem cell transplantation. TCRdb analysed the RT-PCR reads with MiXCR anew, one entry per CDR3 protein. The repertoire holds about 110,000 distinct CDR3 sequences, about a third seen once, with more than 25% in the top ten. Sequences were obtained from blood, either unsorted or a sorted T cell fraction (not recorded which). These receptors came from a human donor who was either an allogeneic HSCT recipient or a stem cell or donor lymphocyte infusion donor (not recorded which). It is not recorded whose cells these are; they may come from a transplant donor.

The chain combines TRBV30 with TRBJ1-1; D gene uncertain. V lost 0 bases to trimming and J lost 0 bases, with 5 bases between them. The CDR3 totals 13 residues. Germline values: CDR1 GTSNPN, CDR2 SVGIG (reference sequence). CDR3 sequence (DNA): TGTGCCTGGAGTGTAGACTTGAACACTGAAGCTTTCTTT. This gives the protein CAWSVDLNTEAFF. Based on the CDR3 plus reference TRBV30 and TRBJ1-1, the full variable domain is SQTIHQWPATLVQPVGSPLSLECTVEGTSNPNLYWYRQAAGRGLQLLFYSVGIGQISSEVPQNLSASRPQDRQFILSSKKLLLSDSGFYLCAWSVDLNTEAFFGQGTRLTVV.

The CDR3 DNA follows: TGCAGCGTAGACAGGGGCGGCACTGAAGCTTTCTTT. This translates into CSVDRGGTEAFF. The genes are TRBV29-1 and TRBJ1-1; TRBD1 matches at 8 bases. Per the germline V gene, CDR1 is SQVTM and CDR2 is ANQGSEA. This CDR3 comprises 12 residues. V lost 6 bases, J lost 4 bases, and 4 bases stayed unmatched.

In nucleotides, the CDR3 is TGTGCCAGCAGGCCGACAGCGCGGGAGACCCAGTACTTC. Protein: CASRPTARETQYF. The rearrangement joins TRBV6-2 or TRBV6-3 to TRBJ2-5; D might be TRBD1 (5 bases). The CDR3 runs 13 residues. Trimming stripped 6 bases from V and 5 bases from J, with 13 bases between. In germline, CDR1 is MNHEY, CDR2 SVGEGT.

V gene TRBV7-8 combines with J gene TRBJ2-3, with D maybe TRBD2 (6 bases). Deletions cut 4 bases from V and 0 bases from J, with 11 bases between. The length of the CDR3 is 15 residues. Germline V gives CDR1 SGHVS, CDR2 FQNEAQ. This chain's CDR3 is CASSSSGFSTDTQYF. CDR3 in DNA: TGTGCCAGCAGCTCCAGCGGGTTTAGCACAGATACGCAGTATTTT.

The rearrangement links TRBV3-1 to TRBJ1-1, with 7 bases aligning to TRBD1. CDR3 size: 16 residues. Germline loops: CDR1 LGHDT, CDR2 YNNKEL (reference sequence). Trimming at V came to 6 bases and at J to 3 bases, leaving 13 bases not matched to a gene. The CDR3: CASSQISYRGHTEAFF. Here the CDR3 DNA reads TGTGCCAGCAGTCAAATTTCTTACAGGGGCCACACTGAAGCTTTCTTT.

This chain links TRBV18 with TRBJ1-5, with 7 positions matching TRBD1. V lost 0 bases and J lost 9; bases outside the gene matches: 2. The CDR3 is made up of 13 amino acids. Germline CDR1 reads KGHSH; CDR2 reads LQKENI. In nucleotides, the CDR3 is TGTGCCAGCTCACCACCGACAGGGCCGCCCCAGCATTTT. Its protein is CASSPPTGPPQHF.

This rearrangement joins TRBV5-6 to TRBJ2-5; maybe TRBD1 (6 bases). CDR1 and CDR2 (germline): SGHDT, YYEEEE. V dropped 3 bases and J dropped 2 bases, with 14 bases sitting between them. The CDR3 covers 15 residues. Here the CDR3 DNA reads TGTGCCAGCAGCTACGGACAGACCGGACAAGAGACCCAGTACTTC. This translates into CASSYGQTGQETQYF.

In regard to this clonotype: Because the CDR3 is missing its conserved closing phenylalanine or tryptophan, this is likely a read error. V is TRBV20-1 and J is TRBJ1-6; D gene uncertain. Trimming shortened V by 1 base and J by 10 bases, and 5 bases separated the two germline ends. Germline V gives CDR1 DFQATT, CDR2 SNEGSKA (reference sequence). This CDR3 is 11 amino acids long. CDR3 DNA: TGCAGTGCTAGAGTAGGGTCACCCCTCCACTTG. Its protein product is CSARVGSPLHL.

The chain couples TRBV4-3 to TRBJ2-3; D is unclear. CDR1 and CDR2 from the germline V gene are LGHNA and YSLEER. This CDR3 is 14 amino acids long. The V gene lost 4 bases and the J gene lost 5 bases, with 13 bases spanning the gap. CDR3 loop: CASSLSSGRDTQYF. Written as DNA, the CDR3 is TGCGCCAGCAGCCTCTCTTCCGGGCGAGATACGCAGTATTTT.